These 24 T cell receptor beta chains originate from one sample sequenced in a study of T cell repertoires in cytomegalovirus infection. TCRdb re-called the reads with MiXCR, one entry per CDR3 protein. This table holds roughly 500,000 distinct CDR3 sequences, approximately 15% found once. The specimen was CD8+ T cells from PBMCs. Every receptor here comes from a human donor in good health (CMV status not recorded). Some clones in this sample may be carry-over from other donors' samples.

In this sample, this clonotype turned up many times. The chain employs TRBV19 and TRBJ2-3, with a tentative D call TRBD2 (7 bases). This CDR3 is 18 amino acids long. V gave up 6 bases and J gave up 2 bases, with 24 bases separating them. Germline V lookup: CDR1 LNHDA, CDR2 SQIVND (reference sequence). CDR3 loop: CASRMYGLGGLNTDTQYF. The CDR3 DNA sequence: TGTGCCAGTAGAATGTACGGACTAGGGGGTCTTAACACAGATACGCAGTATTTT.

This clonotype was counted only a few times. The CDR3: CASSQLEEGNEQFF. In nucleotides, the CDR3 is TGTGCCAGCAGCCAGCTAGAGGAGGGGAATGAGCAGTTCTTC. The chain joins TRBV4-2 to TRBJ2-1, with a possible D match to TRBD2 (6 bases). V was clipped by 3 bases and J by 7 bases, with 13 bases between them. The CDR3 extends over 14 amino acids. Germline assignment: CDR1 LGHNA and CDR2 YNFKEQ.

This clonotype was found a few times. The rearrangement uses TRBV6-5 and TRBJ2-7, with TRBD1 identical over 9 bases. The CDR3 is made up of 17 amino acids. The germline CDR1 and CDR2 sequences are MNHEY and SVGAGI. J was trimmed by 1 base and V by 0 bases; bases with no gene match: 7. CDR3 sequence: CASSYSGGTGTSYEQYF. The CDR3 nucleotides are TGTGCCAGCAGTTACTCGGGAGGGACAGGGACTTCCTACGAGCAGTACTTC.

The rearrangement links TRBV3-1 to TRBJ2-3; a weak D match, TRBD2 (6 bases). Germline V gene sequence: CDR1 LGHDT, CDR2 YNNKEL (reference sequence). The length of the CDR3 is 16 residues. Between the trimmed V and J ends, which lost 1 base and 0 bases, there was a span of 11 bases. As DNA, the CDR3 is TGTGCCAGCAGCCAAGTGGCGGGACCCAGCACAGATACGCAGTATTTT. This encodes CASSQVAGPSTDTQYF.

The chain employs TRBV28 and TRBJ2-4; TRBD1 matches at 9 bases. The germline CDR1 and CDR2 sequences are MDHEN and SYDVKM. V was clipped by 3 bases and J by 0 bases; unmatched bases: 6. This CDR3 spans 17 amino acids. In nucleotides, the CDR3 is TGTGCCAGCAGTTTCGGGACAGGGAAACTAGCCAAAAACATTCAGTACTTC. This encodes CASSFGTGKLAKNIQYF.

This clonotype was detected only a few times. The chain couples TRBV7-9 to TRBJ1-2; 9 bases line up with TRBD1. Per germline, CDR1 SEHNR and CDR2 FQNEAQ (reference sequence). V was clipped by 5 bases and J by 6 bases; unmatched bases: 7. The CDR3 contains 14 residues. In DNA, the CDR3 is TGTGCCAGCAGCCCAGGCGGGACAGGGAATGGCTACACCTTC. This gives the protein CASSPGGTGNGYTF.

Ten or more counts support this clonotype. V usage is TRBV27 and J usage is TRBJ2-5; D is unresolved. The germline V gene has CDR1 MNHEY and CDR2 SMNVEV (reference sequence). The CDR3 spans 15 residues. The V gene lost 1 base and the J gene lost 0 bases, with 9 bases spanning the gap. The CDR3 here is CASSLFPVNQETQYF. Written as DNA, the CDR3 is TGTGCCAGCAGTTTATTCCCCGTGAACCAAGAGACCCAGTACTTC.

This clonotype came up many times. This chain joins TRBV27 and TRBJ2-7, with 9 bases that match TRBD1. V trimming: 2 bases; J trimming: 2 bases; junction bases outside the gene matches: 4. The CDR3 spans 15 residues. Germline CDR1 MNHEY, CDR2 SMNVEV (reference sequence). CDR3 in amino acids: CASSLGTGYAYEQYF. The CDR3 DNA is TGTGCCAGCAGTTTAGGGACAGGGTACGCCTACGAGCAGTACTTC.

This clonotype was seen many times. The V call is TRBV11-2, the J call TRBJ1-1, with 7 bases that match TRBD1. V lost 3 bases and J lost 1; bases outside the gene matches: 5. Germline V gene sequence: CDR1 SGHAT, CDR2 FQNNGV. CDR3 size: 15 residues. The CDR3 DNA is TGTGCCAGCAGCTTTACGGGACAGTCGAACACTGAAGCTTTCTTT. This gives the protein CASSFTGQSNTEAFF. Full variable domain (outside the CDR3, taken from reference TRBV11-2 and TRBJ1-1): EAGVAQSPRYKIIEKRQSVAFWCNPISGHATLYWYQQILGQGPKLLIQFQNNGVVDDSQLPKDRFSAERLKGVDSTLKIQPAKLEDSAVYLCASSFTGQSNTEAFFGQGTRLTVV.

The CDR3 region is CASRRGRGGYTF. CDR3 nucleotides: TGTGCCAGCAGGAGGGGGCGCGGTGGCTACACCTTC. V and J are TRBV27 and TRBJ1-2, with TRBD1 matching 7 bases. After removal of 6 bases from V and 7 bases from J, the junction contained 5 bases not matched to a gene. Looked up from germline, CDR1 is MNHEY and CDR2 is SMNVEV (reference sequence). The CDR3 sequence is 12 residues long.

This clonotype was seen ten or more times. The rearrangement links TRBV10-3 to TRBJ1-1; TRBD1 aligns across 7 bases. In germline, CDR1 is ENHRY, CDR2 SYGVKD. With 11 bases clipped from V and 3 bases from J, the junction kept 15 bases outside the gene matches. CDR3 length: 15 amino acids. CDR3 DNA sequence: TGTGCCTCACTCGACAGGGAGATTCTATACACTGAAGCTTTCTTT. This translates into CASLDREILYTEAFF.

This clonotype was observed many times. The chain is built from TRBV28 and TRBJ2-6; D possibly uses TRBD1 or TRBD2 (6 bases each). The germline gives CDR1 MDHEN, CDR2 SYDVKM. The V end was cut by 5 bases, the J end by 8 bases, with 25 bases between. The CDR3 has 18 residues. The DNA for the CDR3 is TGTGCCAGCAGTCCCCGGGGGCAGGAACTCGCCAGGCCCAACGTCCTGACTTTC. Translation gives CASSPRGQELARPNVLTF.

Written as DNA, the CDR3 is TGTGCCAGCAGATGGGGGACAGGTAACAATGAGCAGTTCTTC. Protein: CASRWGTGNNEQFF. V is TRBV5-6 and J is TRBJ2-1; TRBD1 agrees at 8 bases. This CDR3 has 14 residues. CDR1 SGHDT and CDR2 YYEEEE come from the germline V gene. The J segment lost 5 bases and the V segment lost 5 bases, leaving 6 bases of the junction unmatched. The full variable domain, rest sourced from reference TRBV5-6 and TRBJ2-1, is DAGVTQSPTHLIKTRGQQVTLRCSPKSGHDTVSWYQQALGQGPQFIFQYYEEEERQRGNFPDRFSGHQFPNYSSELNVNALLLGDSALYLCASRWGTGNNEQFFGPGTRLTVL.

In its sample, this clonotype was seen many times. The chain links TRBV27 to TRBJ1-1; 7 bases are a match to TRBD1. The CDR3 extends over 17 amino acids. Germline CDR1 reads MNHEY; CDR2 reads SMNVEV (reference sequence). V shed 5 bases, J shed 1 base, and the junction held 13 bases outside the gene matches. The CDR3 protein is CASSQNWGQSSNTEAFF. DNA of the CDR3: TGTGCCAGCAGTCAAAACTGGGGACAGTCCTCGAACACTGAAGCTTTCTTT.

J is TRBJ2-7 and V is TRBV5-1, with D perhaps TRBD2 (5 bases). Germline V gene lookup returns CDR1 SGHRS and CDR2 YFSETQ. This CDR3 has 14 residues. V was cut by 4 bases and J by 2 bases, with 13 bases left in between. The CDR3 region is CASSTPTRTYEQYF. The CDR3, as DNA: TGCGCCAGCAGCACGCCTACTAGAACCTACGAGCAGTACTTC.

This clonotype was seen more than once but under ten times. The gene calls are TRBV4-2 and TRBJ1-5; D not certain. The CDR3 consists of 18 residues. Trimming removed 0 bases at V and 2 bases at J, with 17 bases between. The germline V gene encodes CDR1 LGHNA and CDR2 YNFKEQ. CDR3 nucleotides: TGTGCCAGCAGCCAAGAGTCACCGGGCCCGGCGGGCAATCAGCCCCAGCATTTT. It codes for CASSQESPGPAGNQPQHF.

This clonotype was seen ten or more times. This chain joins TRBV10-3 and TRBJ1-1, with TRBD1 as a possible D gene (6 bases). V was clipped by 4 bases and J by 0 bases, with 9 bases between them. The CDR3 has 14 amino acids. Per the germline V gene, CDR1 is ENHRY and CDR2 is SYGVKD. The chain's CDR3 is CAISGGQLNTEAFF. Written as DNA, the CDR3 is TGTGCCATCAGTGGCGGACAGCTGAACACTGAAGCTTTCTTT.

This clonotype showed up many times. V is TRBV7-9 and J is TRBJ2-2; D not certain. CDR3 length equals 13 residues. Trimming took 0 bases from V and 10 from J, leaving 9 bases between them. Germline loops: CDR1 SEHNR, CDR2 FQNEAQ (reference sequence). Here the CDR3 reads CASSLALIQELFF. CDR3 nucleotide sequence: TGTGCCAGCAGCTTAGCGCTAATTCAGGAGCTGTTTTTT.

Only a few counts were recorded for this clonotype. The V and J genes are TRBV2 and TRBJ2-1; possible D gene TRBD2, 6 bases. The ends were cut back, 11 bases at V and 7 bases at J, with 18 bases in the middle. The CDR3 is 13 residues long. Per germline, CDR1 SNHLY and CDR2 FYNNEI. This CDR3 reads CALVGGNSNEQFF. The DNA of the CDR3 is TGTGCCCTAGTAGGAGGGAACTCAAATGAGCAGTTCTTC. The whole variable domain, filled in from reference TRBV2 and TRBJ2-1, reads EPEVTQTPSHQVTQMGQEVILRCVPISNHLYFYWYRQILGQKVEFLVSFYNNEISEKSEIFDDQFSVERPDGSNFTLKIRSTKLEDSAMYFCALVGGNSNEQFFGPGTRLTVL.

The CDR3 region is CASSLETGGFNSPLHF. CDR3 nucleotides: TGTGCCAGCAGCCTTGAAACAGGGGGCTTCAATTCACCCCTCCACTTT. The rearrangement joins TRBV5-4 to TRBJ1-6; TRBD1 matches 9 bases. The germline CDR1 and CDR2 sequences are SGHNT and YYREEE (reference sequence). The CDR3 extends over 16 amino acids. The trim removed 4 bases at V and 7 bases at J, leaving 9 bases unmatched.

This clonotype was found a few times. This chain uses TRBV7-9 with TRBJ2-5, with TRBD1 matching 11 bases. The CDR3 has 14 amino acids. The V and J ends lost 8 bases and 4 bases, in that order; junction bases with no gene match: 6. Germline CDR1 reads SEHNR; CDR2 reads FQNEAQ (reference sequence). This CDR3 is CASALGQGAETQYF. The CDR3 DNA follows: TGTGCCAGCGCCCTTGGACAGGGGGCAGAGACCCAGTACTTC.

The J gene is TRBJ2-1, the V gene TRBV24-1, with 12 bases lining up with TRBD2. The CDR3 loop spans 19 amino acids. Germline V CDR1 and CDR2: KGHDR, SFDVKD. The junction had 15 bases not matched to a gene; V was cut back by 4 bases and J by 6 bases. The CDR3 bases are TGTGCCACCAGTGACCTCGCACGGACTAGCGGGACCCTTAGCAATGAGCAGTTCTTC. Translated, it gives CATSDLARTSGTLSNEQFF.

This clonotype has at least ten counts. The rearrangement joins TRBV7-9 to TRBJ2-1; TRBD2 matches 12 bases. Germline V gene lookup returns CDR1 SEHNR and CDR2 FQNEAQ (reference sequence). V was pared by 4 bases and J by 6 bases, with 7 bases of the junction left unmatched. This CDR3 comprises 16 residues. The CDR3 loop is CASSSLTSGSSNEQFF. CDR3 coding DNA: TGTGCCAGCAGCTCGTTGACTAGCGGGAGTAGCAATGAGCAGTTCTTC.

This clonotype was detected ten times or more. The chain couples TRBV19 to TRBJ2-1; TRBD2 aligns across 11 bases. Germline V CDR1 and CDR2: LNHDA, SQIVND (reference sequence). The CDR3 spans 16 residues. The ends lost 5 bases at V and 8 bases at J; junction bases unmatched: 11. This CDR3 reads CASSPLAGGPGDEQFF. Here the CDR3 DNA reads TGTGCCAGTAGTCCCTTAGCGGGGGGGCCGGGCGATGAGCAGTTCTTC.